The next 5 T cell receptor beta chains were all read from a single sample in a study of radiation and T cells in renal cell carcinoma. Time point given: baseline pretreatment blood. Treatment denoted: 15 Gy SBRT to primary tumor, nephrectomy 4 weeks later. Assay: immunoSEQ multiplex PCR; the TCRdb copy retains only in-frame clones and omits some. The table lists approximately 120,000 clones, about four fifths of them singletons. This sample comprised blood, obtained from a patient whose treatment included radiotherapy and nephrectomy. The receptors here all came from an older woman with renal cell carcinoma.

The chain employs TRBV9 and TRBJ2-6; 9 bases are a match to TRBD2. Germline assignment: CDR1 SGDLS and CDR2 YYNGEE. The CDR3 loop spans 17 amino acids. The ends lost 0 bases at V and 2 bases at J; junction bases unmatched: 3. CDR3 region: CASSVGVAGAGANVLTF. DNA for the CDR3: TGTGCCAGCAGCGTAGGTGTAGCGGGAGCTGGGGCCAACGTCCTGACTTTC. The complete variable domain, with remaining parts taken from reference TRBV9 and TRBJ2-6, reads DSGVTQTPKHLITATGQRVTLRCSPRSGDLSVYWYQQSLDQGLQFLIQYYNGEERAKGNILERFSAQQFPDLHSELNLSSLELGDSALYFCASSVGVAGAGANVLTFGAGSRLTVL.

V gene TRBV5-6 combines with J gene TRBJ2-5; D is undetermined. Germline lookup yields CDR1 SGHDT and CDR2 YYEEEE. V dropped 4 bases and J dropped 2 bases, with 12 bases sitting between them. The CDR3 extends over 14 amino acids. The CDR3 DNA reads TGTGCCAGCAGCCTACCGGACGGACAAGAGACCCAGTACTTC. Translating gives CASSLPDGQETQYF.

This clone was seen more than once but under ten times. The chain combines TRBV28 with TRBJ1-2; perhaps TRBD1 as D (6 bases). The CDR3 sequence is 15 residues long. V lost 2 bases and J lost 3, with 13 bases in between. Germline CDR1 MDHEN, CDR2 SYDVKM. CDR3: CASSLPQGWDYGYTF. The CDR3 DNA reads TGTGCCAGCAGTTTACCACAGGGTTGGGACTATGGCTACACCTTC.

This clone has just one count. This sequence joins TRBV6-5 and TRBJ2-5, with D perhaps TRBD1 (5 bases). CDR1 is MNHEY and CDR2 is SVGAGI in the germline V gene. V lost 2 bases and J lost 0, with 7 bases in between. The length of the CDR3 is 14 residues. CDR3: CASSYKGNQETQYF. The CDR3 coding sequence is TGTGCCAGCAGTTACAAGGGGAACCAAGAGACCCAGTACTTC.

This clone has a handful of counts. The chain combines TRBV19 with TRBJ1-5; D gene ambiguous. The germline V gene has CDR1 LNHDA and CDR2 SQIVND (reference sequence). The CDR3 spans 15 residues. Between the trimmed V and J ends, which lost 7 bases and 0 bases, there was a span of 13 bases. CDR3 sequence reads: CASTTTQSSNQPQHF. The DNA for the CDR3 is TGTGCCAGTACTACCACCCAGAGTAGCAATCAGCCCCAGCATTTT.